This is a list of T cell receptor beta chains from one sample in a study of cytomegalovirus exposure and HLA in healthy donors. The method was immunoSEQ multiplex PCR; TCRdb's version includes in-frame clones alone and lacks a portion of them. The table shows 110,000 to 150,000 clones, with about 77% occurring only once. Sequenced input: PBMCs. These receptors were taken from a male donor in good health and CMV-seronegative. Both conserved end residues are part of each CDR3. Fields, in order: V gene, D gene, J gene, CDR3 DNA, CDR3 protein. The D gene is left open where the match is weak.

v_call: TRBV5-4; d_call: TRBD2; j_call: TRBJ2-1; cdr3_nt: TGTGCCAGCAGCTCCCTAGCGGGAGGGGAAAATGAGCAGTTCTTC; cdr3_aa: CASSSLAGGENEQFF
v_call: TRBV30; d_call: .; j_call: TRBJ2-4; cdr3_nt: TGTGCCTGGTTCCCGGAGGGCAAAAACAGTCAGTACTTC; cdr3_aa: CAWFPEGKNSQYF
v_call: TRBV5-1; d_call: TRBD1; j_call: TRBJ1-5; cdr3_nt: TGCGCCAGCAGTTGGGACAGTAGCAATCAGCCCCAGCATTTT; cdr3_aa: CASSWDSSNQPQHF
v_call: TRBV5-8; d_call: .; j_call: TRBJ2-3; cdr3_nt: TGTGCCAGCAGCTTTTCAGGGCGCACAGATACGCAGTATTTT; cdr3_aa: CASSFSGRTDTQYF
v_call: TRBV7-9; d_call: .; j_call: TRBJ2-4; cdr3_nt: TGTGCCAGCAGCCCCGGGCAGGGGGTCGGGGGCATTCAGTACTTC; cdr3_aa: CASSPGQGVGGIQYF
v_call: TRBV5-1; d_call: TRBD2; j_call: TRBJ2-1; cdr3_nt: TGCGCCAGCAGCTTGGCCACCATCACTAGCGGGAGGTCCAATGAGCAGTTCTTC; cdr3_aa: CASSLATITSGRSNEQFF
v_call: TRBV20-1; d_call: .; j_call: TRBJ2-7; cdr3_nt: TGCAGTGCCAAACAGGTGGACGAGCAGTACTTC; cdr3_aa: CSAKQVDEQYF
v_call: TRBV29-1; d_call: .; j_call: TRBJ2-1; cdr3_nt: TGCAGCCTGACTAACTCCAGGAACAATGAGCAGTTCTTC; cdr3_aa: CSLTNSRNNEQFF
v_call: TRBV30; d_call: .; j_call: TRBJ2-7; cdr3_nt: TGTGCCGGTAAAGTATGGGCCGACGAGCAGTACTTC; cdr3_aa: CAGKVWADEQYF
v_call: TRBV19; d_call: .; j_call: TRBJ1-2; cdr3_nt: TGTGCCAGTAGTATAGGATACAAGTATGGCTACACCTTC; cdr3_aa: CASSIGYKYGYTF
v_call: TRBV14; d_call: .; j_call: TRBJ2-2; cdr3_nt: TGTGCCAGCAGCCAAGTCGGTGGTAGGAACACCGGGGAGCTGTTTTTT; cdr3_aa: CASSQVGGRNTGELFF
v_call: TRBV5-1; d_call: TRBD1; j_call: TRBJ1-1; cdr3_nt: TGCGCCAGCAGCTGGGGGACAGGGTCAACGAACACTGAAGCTTTCTTT; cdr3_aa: CASSWGTGSTNTEAFF